The 15 T cell receptor beta chains in this list originate from one sample, sequenced in a study of cytomegalovirus exposure and HLA in healthy donors. The PCR ran on 60 Vbeta and 13 Jbeta primers. Libraries were prepared by immunoSEQ multiplex PCR; TCRdb keeps only in-frame clonotypes and omits some of them. The table has 150,000 to 200,000 clones, around three quarters seen once; the top ten hold 2% to 2.5%. The material sequenced was PBMCs. Every receptor here comes from a woman aged 25 to 39 in good health and CMV-seropositive.

In DNA, the CDR3 is TGTGCCAGCAGCTTATCGGTCGGGCAGGGGTATGAAAAACTGTTTTTT. Translated: CASSLSVGQGYEKLFF. The chain uses TRBV7-9 and TRBJ1-4, with a weak D call TRBD1 (6 bases). V was trimmed by 2 bases and J by 6 bases, leaving 16 bases between them. Germline V gives CDR1 SEHNR, CDR2 FQNEAQ (reference sequence). The CDR3 has 16 amino acids.

V gene TRBV6-1 combines with J gene TRBJ1-3; D unresolved. Trimming took 8 bases from V and 0 from J, leaving 8 bases between them. The V gene's germline CDR1 is MNHNS and CDR2 SASEGT. This CDR3 is 13 amino acids long. CDR3 nucleotide sequence: TGTGCCAGCGAGGAATTCTCTGGAAACACCATATATTTT. As protein: CASEEFSGNTIYF.

V gene TRBV2 combines with J gene TRBJ2-2, with 12 positions matching TRBD2. The germline V gene encodes CDR1 SNHLY and CDR2 FYNNEI. After removal of 1 base from V and 7 bases from J, the junction contained 7 bases not matched to a gene. This CDR3 spans 17 amino acids. DNA for the CDR3: TGTGCCAGCAGTGAAGAGTGGCTAGCGGGGGGGGTCGGGGAGCTGTTTTTT. It encodes CASSEEWLAGGVGELFF.

The gene calls are TRBV2 and TRBJ1-5; D not resolved. The V gene lost 9 bases and the J gene lost 0 bases, with 6 bases spanning the gap. The CDR3 covers 12 residues. Germline CDR1 SNHLY, CDR2 FYNNEI. The CDR3 protein is CASQNSNQPQHF. The CDR3 DNA reads TGTGCCAGTCAGAATAGCAATCAGCCCCAGCATTTT.

The gene calls are TRBV5-4 and TRBJ1-2, with D maybe TRBD1 (6 bases). CDR1 is SGHNT, CDR2 YYREEE, per germline (reference sequence). The CDR3 is 15 amino acids. Trimming took off 0 bases at V and 4 bases at J, with 13 bases between the two ends. The DNA of the CDR3 is TGTGCCAGCAGCTTGGAACGGGGGGGGCCCTATGGCTACACCTTC. Translating it yields CASSLERGGPYGYTF. The full variable domain, its missing parts supplied by reference TRBV5-4 and TRBJ1-2, is ETGVTQSPTHLIKTRGQQVTLRCSSQSGHNTVSWYQQALGQGPQFIFQYYREEENGRGNFPPRFSGLQFPNYSSELNVNALELDDSALYLCASSLERGGPYGYTFGSGTRLTVV.

The chain employs TRBV30 and TRBJ1-1, with 7 bases matching TRBD1. Germline CDR1 reads GTSNPN; CDR2 reads SVGIG (reference sequence). Trimming at V came to 3 bases and at J to 0 bases, leaving 4 bases not matched to a gene. The CDR3 contains 14 residues. DNA of the CDR3: TGTGCCTGGAGCGCTGACAGGGTGAACACTGAAGCTTTCTTT. Translated, it gives CAWSADRVNTEAFF.

The genes are TRBV19 and TRBJ2-3; TRBD2 might be the D (6 bases). CDR3 length equals 15 residues. Germline values: CDR1 LNHDA, CDR2 SQIVND (reference sequence). The germline V and J ends were trimmed by 4 bases and 4 bases, with 15 bases remaining between them. In nucleotides, the CDR3 is TGTGCCAGTAGTAACGGAGGGACCTTCCCAGATACGCAGTATTTT. Residues: CASSNGGTFPDTQYF.

This clone came up once. The chain is built from TRBV9 and TRBJ2-3, with D perhaps TRBD1 (5 bases). The CDR3 has 13 residues. V was cut by 3 bases and J by 9 bases, with 14 bases left in between. Germline CDR1 SGDLS, CDR2 YYNGEE. DNA for the CDR3: TGTGCCAGCAGCGAGGGGCGTCCCCAGACGCAGTATTTT. This translates into CASSEGRPQTQYF.

The rearrangement uses TRBV7-2 and TRBJ1-1; 9 nucleotides match TRBD1. Germline lookup yields CDR1 SGHTA and CDR2 FQGNSA. The CDR3 is 13 amino acids. Unmatched junction bases numbered 8, after V lost 5 bases and J lost 10 bases. This CDR3 reads CASSARRQGGAFF. The CDR3 DNA sequence: TGTGCCAGCAGCGCACGAAGACAGGGGGGAGCTTTCTTT.

This chain uses TRBV11-2 with TRBJ2-7; D is ambiguous. The germline V gene has CDR1 SGHAT and CDR2 FQNNGV. Trimming took off 5 bases at V and 6 bases at J, with 20 bases between the two ends. The CDR3 is made up of 15 amino acids. CDR3 in amino acids: CASSPVPPPAGEQYF. The DNA for the CDR3 is TGTGCCAGCAGCCCCGTCCCACCCCCCGCCGGCGAGCAGTACTTC.

The J gene is TRBJ2-7, the V gene TRBV9; D is possibly TRBD1 (6 bases). V shed 0 bases and J shed 0 bases, with 16 bases lying between them. This CDR3 has 17 residues. Germline V CDR1 and CDR2: SGDLS, YYNGEE. In DNA form, the CDR3 reads TGTGCCAGCAGCGTAGGAACGTGGGACACCCTCTCCTACGAGCAGTACTTC. Protein sequence: CASSVGTWDTLSYEQYF.

This clone was found once. The genes are TRBV11-2 and TRBJ1-2; 8 bases line up with TRBD1. Germline CDR1 is SGHAT and CDR2 is FQNNGV. V was pared by 4 bases and J by 8 bases, with 12 bases of the junction left unmatched. The CDR3 loop spans 15 amino acids. The CDR3 loop is CASSSPRGPHGGYTF. Written as DNA, the CDR3 is TGTGCCAGCAGCTCGCCCAGGGGGCCCCACGGGGGCTACACCTTC.

V is TRBV5-6 and J is TRBJ2-2, with D possibly TRBD2 on 6 matching bases. This CDR3 has 15 amino acids. Trimming took off 0 bases at V and 4 bases at J, with 10 bases between the two ends. The germline V gene has CDR1 SGHDT and CDR2 YYEEEE. The chain's CDR3 is CASSLANSGTGELFF. As DNA, the CDR3 is TGTGCCAGCAGCTTGGCCAATAGCGGCACCGGGGAGCTGTTTTTT.

The CDR3 region is CASSFLTTGIQETQYF. CDR3 DNA sequence: TGTGCCAGCAGCTTCCTAACCACAGGGATCCAAGAGACCCAGTACTTC. The chain has TRBV5-6 and TRBJ2-5, with D maybe TRBD1 (6 bases). The germline V and J ends were trimmed by 2 bases and 1 base, with 15 bases remaining between them. CDR1 and CDR2 (germline): SGHDT, YYEEEE. The CDR3 sequence is 16 residues long. Together with reference TRBV5-6 and TRBJ2-5, the CDR3 gives the full variable domain: DAGVTQSPTHLIKTRGQQVTLRCSPKSGHDTVSWYQQALGQGPQFIFQYYEEEERQRGNFPDRFSGHQFPNYSSELNVNALLLGDSALYLCASSFLTTGIQETQYFGPGTRLLVL.

The genes are TRBV28 and TRBJ2-2; 13 bases are shared with TRBD2. Germline lookup yields CDR1 MDHEN and CDR2 SYDVKM. The CDR3 sequence is 17 residues long. V dropped 5 bases and J dropped 4; count of bases not matched to a gene: 7. The CDR3 here is CASSPTGLAGFTGELFF. DNA for the CDR3: TGTGCCAGCAGTCCAACGGGACTAGCGGGGTTCACCGGGGAGCTGTTTTTT.